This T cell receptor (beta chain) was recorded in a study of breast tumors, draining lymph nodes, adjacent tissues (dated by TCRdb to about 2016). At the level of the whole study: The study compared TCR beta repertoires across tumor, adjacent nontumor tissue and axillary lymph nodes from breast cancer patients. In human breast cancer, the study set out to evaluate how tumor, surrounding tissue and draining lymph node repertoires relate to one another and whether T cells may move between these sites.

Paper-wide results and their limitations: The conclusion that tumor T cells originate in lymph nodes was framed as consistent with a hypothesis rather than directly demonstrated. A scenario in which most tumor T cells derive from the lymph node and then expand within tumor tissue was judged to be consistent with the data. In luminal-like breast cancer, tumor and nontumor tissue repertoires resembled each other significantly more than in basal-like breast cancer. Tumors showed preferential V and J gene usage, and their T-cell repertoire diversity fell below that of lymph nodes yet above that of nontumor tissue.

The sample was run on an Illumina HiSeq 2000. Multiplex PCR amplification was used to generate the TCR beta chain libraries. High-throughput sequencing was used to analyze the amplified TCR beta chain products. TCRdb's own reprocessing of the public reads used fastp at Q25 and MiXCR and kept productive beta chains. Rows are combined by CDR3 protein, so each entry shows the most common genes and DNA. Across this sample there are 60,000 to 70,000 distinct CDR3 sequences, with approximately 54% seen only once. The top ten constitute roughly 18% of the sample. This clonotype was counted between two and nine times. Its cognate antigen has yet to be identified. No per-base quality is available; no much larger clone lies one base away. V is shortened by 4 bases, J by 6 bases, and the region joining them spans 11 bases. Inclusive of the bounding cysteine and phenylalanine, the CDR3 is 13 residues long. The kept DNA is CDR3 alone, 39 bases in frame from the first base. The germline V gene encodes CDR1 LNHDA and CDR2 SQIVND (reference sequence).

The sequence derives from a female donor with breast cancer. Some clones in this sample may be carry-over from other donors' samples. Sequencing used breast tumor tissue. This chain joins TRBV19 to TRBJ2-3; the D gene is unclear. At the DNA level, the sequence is TGTGCCAGTAGTACGTCCCGTCGGGATACGCAGTATTTT. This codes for CASSTSRRDTQYF.